What follows are 23 T cell receptor beta chains derived from one specimen sequenced in a study of CD8 T cells in ankylosing spondylitis. Regarding the study as a whole: It appeared that ankylosing spondylitis blood was characterized by a TCR beta motif of under ten highly homologous variants.

These receptors lack a known antigen. TCRdb reprocessed the 5' RACE reads via MiXCR and lists one record per CDR3 protein. This table has some 400,000 distinct CDR3 sequences, around 24% appearing once. Source material: blood, either unsorted or a sorted T cell fraction (not recorded which). The receptors shown here come from a male donor with ankylosing spondylitis.

CDR3 residues: CASSPRQPQETQYF. As DNA, the CDR3 is TGTGCCAGCAGCCCACGACAGCCCCAAGAGACCCAGTACTTC. The chain has TRBV11-2 and TRBJ2-5, with a possible D match to TRBD1 (5 bases). This CDR3 spans 14 amino acids. Germline V gene sequence: CDR1 SGHAT, CDR2 FQNNGV. V lost 5 bases and J 1 base, leaving 11 bases between the germline ends.

V and J are TRBV10-3 and TRBJ1-1; no clear D. The CDR3 spans 14 residues. With 3 bases removed from V and 6 bases from J, the gap between germline ends came to 14 bases. Germline V lookup: CDR1 ENHRY, CDR2 SYGVKD. The CDR3: CAISDGVGGAEAFF. The CDR3 DNA follows: TGTGCCATCAGTGACGGAGTGGGAGGCGCTGAAGCTTTCTTT.

In its sample, this clonotype was seen a few times. The chain has TRBV5-1 and TRBJ1-2, with a weak D call TRBD1 (5 bases). The V and J ends lost 4 bases and 8 bases respectively, with 15 bases between them. Germline-derived CDR1 and CDR2 are SGHRS and YFSETQ. CDR3 size: 13 residues. The CDR3 region has the DNA TGCGCCAGCAGCCCGGGGCCGGGAAAAGGCTACACCTTC. Amino acid sequence: CASSPGPGKGYTF.

The chain recombines TRBV11-2 with TRBJ1-1; 8 nucleotides agree with TRBD1. CDR1 and CDR2 (germline): SGHAT, FQNNGV. With 5 bases clipped from V and 6 bases from J, the junction kept 17 bases outside the gene matches. The CDR3 is made up of 17 amino acids. The CDR3: CASSRVITGGLGSEAFF. The CDR3 nucleotides read TGTGCCAGCAGCCGGGTGATTACAGGGGGGTTGGGATCTGAAGCTTTCTTT.

The chain employs TRBV18 and TRBJ2-5, with TRBD1 matching 7 bases. The V gene's germline CDR1 is KGHSH and CDR2 LQKENI. With 4 bases clipped from V and 2 bases from J, the junction kept 4 bases outside the gene matches. This CDR3 has 14 residues. CDR3 sequence reads: CASSRQGRQETQYF. The CDR3, as DNA: TGTGCCAGCTCACGACAGGGTAGGCAAGAGACCCAGTACTTC. The complete variable domain, with remaining parts taken from reference TRBV18 and TRBJ2-5, reads NAGVMQNPRHLVRRRGQEARLRCSPMKGHSHVYWYRQLPEEGLKFMVYLQKENIIDESGMPKERFSAEFPKEGPSILRIQQVVRGDSAAYFCASSRQGRQETQYFGPGTRLLVL.

This clonotype showed up just a few times. The gene calls are TRBV10-3 and TRBJ1-2; D is ambiguous. Trimming took 8 bases from V and 4 from J, leaving 11 bases between them. The germline gives CDR1 ENHRY, CDR2 SYGVKD. There are 12 residues in the CDR3. The CDR3 reads CAIGETFYGYTF. CDR3 nucleotide sequence: TGTGCCATCGGCGAAACCTTCTATGGCTACACCTTC.

The chain couples TRBV6-5 to TRBJ2-3; D is undetermined. V lost 0 bases, J lost 1 base, and 5 bases lay in between. The CDR3 sequence is 14 residues long. Per germline, CDR1 MNHEY and CDR2 SVGAGI. CDR3 sequence (DNA): TGTGCCAGCAGTTACTCGTACGGCACAGATACGCAGTATTTT. This translates into CASSYSYGTDTQYF.

This chain links TRBV19 with TRBJ1-2; possible D gene TRBD1, 6 bases. Germline V gene sequence: CDR1 LNHDA, CDR2 SQIVND (reference sequence). CDR3 size: 15 residues. Trimming pared 5 bases from V and 7 bases from J, leaving 20 bases between. CDR3 DNA: TGTGCCAGTAGTCCACCACAAGGCAGGGGACGTGGCTACACCTTC. Encoded protein: CASSPPQGRGRGYTF.

This clonotype was seen more than once but under ten times. The CDR3 DNA is TGCGCCAGCAGCTTCGGGGCTAGCGGGTTCGGGAGTGAGCAGTTCTTC. The encoded protein is CASSFGASGFGSEQFF. The rearrangement links TRBV5-1 to TRBJ2-1; the match to TRBD2 covers 8 bases. CDR1 and CDR2 (germline): SGHRS, YFSETQ. Unmatched junction bases numbered 13, after V lost 2 bases and J lost 9 bases. This CDR3 contains 16 residues.

This clonotype was observed a few times. CDR3 DNA sequence: TGTGCCAGCAGTTCAAGAGGGCCTACAGGGGAGCAGTTCTTC. Translation gives CASSSRGPTGEQFF. V gene TRBV12-3 or TRBV12-4 combines with J gene TRBJ2-1; a weak D match, TRBD1 (6 bases). Trimming took 4 bases from V and 10 from J, leaving 17 bases between them. This CDR3 has 14 amino acids.

This chain joins TRBV19 and TRBJ1-2, with 9 bases fitting TRBD1. Germline V gene data show CDR1 as LNHDA and CDR2 as SQIVND (reference sequence). The CDR3 covers 15 residues. V shed 4 bases, J shed 2 bases, and the junction held 5 bases outside the gene matches. The CDR3 loop is CASSRGQGSNYGYTF. CDR3 nucleotide sequence: TGTGCCAGTAGTAGAGGACAGGGGTCGAACTATGGCTACACCTTC. Variable domain in full (rest from reference TRBV19 and TRBJ1-2): DGGITQSPKYLFRKEGQNVTLSCEQNLNHDAMYWYRQDPGQGLRLIYYSQIVNDFQKGDIAEGYSVSREKKESFPLTVTSAQKNPTAFYLCASSRGQGSNYGYTFGSGTRLTVV.

This clonotype was seen a handful of times. The chain combines TRBV4-1 with TRBJ2-1, with 11 bases identical to TRBD2. Germline lookup yields CDR1 MGHRA and CDR2 YSYEKL. Trimming at V came to 6 bases and at J to 0 bases, leaving 13 bases not matched to a gene. There are 19 residues in the CDR3. The CDR3: CASSRLSGRAGTSYNEQFF. CDR3 bases: TGCGCCAGCAGTCGACTTAGCGGGAGGGCCGGGACCTCCTACAATGAGCAGTTCTTC.

The CDR3 DNA reads TGTGCCAGCGGAATTCAGGGCGATAGCAATCAGCCCCAGCATTTT. This sequence encodes CASGIQGDSNQPQHF. V and J are TRBV6-1 and TRBJ1-5; perhaps TRBD1 as D (5 bases). Germline V gives CDR1 MNHNS, CDR2 SASEGT. The CDR3 runs 15 residues. Trimming took off 8 bases at V and 0 bases at J, with 14 bases between the two ends.

There are a few counts of this clonotype. J is TRBJ2-2 and V is TRBV27; 9 nucleotides line up with TRBD1. This CDR3 has 16 amino acids. V dropped 7 bases and J dropped 5; count of bases not matched to a gene: 11. Germline CDR1 and CDR2: MNHEY and SMNVEV (reference sequence). The CDR3 spells CASKLSGTGRTGELFF. In nucleotides, the CDR3 is TGTGCCAGCAAATTATCCGGGACAGGGCGGACCGGGGAGCTGTTTTTT.

This chain joins TRBV6-2 or TRBV6-3 and TRBJ2-7, with TRBD2 identical over 11 bases. Looked up from germline, CDR1 is MNHEY and CDR2 is SVGEGT. The CDR3 consists of 14 residues. J lost 6 bases, V lost 6 bases, and 7 bases had no gene match. The CDR3 sequence is CASSNSGRALEQYF. DNA for the CDR3: TGTGCCAGCAGCAATAGCGGGAGGGCCCTCGAGCAGTACTTC.

The chain is built from TRBV7-2 and TRBJ2-2; maybe TRBD1 (5 bases). Germline CDR1 is SGHTA and CDR2 is FQGNSA. This CDR3 has 14 amino acids. Trimming took off 2 bases at V and 3 bases at J, with 7 bases between the two ends. CDR3 protein: CASSLSTDTGELFF. The CDR3 DNA follows: TGTGCCAGCAGCTTATCGACAGACACCGGGGAGCTGTTTTTT.

This clonotype showed up just a few times. V gene TRBV7-9 combines with J gene TRBJ1-3; D not resolved. Germline loops: CDR1 SEHNR, CDR2 FQNEAQ (reference sequence). The length of the CDR3 is 16 residues. V gave up 5 bases and J gave up 0 bases, with 14 bases separating them. The CDR3 region is CASSTMMRDSGNTIYF. CDR3 nucleotide sequence: TGTGCCAGCAGCACAATGATGAGGGACTCTGGAAACACCATATATTTT. The full variable domain, with the rest looked up from reference TRBV7-9 and TRBJ1-3, is DTGVSQNPRHKITKRGQNVTFRCDPISEHNRLYWYRQTLGQGPEFLTYFQNEAQLEKSRLLSDRFSAERPKGSFSTLEIQRTEQGDSAMYLCASSTMMRDSGNTIYFGEGSWLTVV.

This clonotype was detected ten times or more. This chain uses TRBV18 with TRBJ2-2; no firm D call. V was clipped by 4 bases and J by 6 bases, with 15 bases between them. There are 15 residues in the CDR3. The germline V gene has CDR1 KGHSH and CDR2 LQKENI. This chain's CDR3 is CASSRNVLGSGELFF. The CDR3 DNA sequence: TGTGCCAGCTCACGGAATGTCTTGGGATCCGGGGAGCTGTTTTTT. The whole variable domain, remainder taken from reference TRBV18 and TRBJ2-2, is NAGVMQNPRHLVRRRGQEARLRCSPMKGHSHVYWYRQLPEEGLKFMVYLQKENIIDESGMPKERFSAEFPKEGPSILRIQQVVRGDSAAYFCASSRNVLGSGELFFGEGSRLTVL.

This clonotype has a handful of counts. The chain couples TRBV6-4 to TRBJ1-1, with D unclear. V was shortened by 4 bases and J by 1 base, with 7 bases between the two germline ends. The CDR3 extends over 13 amino acids. Germline V gives CDR1 MRHNA, CDR2 SNTAGT. CDR3 bases: TGTGCCAGCAGTGTCCATGAGAACACTGAAGCTTTCTTT. It encodes CASSVHENTEAFF.

V and J are TRBV29-1 and TRBJ1-3; maybe TRBD1 (6 bases). Germline V CDR1 and CDR2: SQVTM, ANQGSEA. V was pared by 3 bases and J by 8 bases, with 11 bases between. The CDR3 covers 12 residues. The CDR3 spells CSVEEQGYTIYF. In DNA form, the CDR3 reads TGCAGCGTTGAGGAACAGGGCTACACCATATATTTT.

This rearrangement joins TRBV28 to TRBJ2-4; D gene ambiguous. The ends were cut back, 2 bases at V and 2 bases at J, with 10 bases in the middle. The CDR3 extends over 15 amino acids. The germline V gene encodes CDR1 MDHEN and CDR2 SYDVKM. CDR3 protein: CASSLPTHTKNIQYF. CDR3 nucleotide sequence: TGTGCCAGCAGTTTACCGACCCATACCAAAAACATTCAGTACTTC. The full variable domain, its missing parts supplied by reference TRBV28 and TRBJ2-4, is DVKVTQSSRYLVKRTGEKVFLECVQDMDHENMFWYRQDPGLGLRLIYFSYDVKMKEKGDIPEGYSVSREKKERFSLILESASTNQTSMYLCASSLPTHTKNIQYFGAGTRLSVL.

This clonotype was seen a handful of times. This chain uses TRBV19 with TRBJ2-1, with D possibly TRBD1 on 6 matching bases. Trimming pared 3 bases from V and 8 bases from J, leaving 20 bases between. The CDR3 runs to 16 residues. Germline V gene lookup returns CDR1 LNHDA and CDR2 SQIVND (reference sequence). CDR3 sequence reads: CASSIRRGLTGDEQFF. Here the CDR3 DNA reads TGTGCCAGTAGTATCCGCAGGGGTCTGACTGGGGATGAGCAGTTCTTC.

J is TRBJ2-6 and V is TRBV19; the D is unclear. V lost 7 bases and J 0 bases, leaving 13 bases between the germline ends. CDR1 and CDR2 (germline): LNHDA, SQIVND (reference sequence). This CDR3 has 16 residues. In DNA form, the CDR3 reads TGTGCCAGTAACCCGGACGGTTACTCTGGGGCCAACGTCCTGACTTTC. Its protein product is CASNPDGYSGANVLTF.